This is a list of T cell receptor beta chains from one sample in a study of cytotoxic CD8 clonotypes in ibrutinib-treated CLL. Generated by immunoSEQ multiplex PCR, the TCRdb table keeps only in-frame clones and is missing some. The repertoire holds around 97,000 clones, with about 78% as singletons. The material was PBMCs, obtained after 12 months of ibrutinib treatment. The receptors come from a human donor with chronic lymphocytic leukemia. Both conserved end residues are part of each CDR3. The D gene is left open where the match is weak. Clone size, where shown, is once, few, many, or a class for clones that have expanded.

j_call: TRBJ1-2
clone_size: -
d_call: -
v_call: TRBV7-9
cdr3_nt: TGTGCCAGCAGCTTAGGATCGGGGGAGGGTGGCTACACCTTC
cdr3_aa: CASSLGSGEGGYTF

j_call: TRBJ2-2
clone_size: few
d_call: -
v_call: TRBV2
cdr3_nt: TGTGCCAGCAGTGAAGCTGGCATCGGGGAGCTGTTTTTT
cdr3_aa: CASSEAGIGELFF

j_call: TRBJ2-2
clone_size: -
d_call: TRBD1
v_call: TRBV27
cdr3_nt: TGTGCCAGCAGATTCGGGACAGGGAACACCGGGGAGCTGTTTTTT
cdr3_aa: CASRFGTGNTGELFF

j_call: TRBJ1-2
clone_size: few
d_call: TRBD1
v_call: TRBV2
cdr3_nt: TGTGCCAGCAGTCCCCAGGGGGGACCTCACTATGGCTACACCTTC
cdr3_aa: CASSPQGGPHYGYTF

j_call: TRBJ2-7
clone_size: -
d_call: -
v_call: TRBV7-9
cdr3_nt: TGTGCCAGCAGCGCCGCTTACGAGCAGTACTTC
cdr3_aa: CASSAAYEQYF

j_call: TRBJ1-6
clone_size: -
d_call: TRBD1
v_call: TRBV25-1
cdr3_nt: TGTGCCAGCCGGGGACAGGGAAATTCACCCCTCCACTTT
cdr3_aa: CASRGQGNSPLHF

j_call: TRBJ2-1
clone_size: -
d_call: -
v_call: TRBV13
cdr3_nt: TGTGCCAGCAGCCACCAAGAGAAGTCCTACAATGAGCAGTTCTTC
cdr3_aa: CASSHQEKSYNEQFF

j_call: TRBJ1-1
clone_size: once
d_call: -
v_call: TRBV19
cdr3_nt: TGTGCCAGTAGTATAAAGGACGGCACTGAAGCTTTCTTT
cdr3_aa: CASSIKDGTEAFF

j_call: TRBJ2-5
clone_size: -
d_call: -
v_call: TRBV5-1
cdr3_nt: TGCGCCAGCAGCTTGGAGTCCTCACAAGAGACCCAGTACTTC
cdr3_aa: CASSLESSQETQYF

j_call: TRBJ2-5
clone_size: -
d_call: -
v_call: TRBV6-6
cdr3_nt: TGTGCCAGCAGTGCAATAGGAAAGCGGGCCCAAGAGACCCAGTACTTC
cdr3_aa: CASSAIGKRAQETQYF

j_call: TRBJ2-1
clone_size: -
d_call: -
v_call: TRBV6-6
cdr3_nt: TGTGCCAGCAGTTACAAGGTGTGGGAGCAGTTCTTC
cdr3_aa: CASSYKVWEQFF

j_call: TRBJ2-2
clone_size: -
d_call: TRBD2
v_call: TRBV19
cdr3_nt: TGTGCCAGTAGTTTGAGACTAGCGGGGGTATGGACCGGGGAGCTGTTTTTT
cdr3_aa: CASSLRLAGVWTGELFF

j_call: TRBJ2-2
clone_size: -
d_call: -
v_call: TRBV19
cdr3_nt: TGTGCCAGTAGTATAGGCAGGGTAGGCGGGGAGCTGTTTTTT
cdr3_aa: CASSIGRVGGELFF

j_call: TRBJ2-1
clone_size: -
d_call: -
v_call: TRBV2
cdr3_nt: TGTGCCAGCAGAGCAGGGGAGCAGTTCTTC
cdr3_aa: CASRAGEQFF

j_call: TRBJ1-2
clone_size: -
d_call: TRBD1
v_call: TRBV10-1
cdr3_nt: TGCGCCAGCAGCCCCGGGACAGGGGGCGCAAAAGCTGGCTACACCTTC
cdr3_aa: CASSPGTGGAKAGYTF

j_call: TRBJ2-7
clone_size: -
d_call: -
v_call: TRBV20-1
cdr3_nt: TGCAGTGCTAGAGACAGGCTTTCGGAGTACTTC
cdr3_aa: CSARDRLSEYF

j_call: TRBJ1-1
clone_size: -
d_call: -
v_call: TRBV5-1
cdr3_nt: TGCGCCAGCAGCTTAATCGGGCCGGGGAACACTGAAGCTTTCTTT
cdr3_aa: CASSLIGPGNTEAFF

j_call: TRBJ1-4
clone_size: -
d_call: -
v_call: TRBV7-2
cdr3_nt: TGTGCCAGCAGCTTAACGGCAGCCCTTAATGAAAAACTGTTTTTT
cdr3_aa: CASSLTAALNEKLFF

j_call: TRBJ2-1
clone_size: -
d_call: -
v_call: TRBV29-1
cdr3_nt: TGCAGCGTTAAAAGGGGCAATGAGCAGTTCTTC
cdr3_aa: CSVKRGNEQFF

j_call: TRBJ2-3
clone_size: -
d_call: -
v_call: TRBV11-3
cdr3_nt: TGTGCCAGCAGCTTAGGGGCAAACACAGATACGCAGTATTTT
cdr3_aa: CASSLGANTDTQYF

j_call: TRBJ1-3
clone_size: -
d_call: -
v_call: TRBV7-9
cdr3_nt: TGTGCCAGCAGCTTAGCGGGGGCCGTCGGCGACACCATATATTTT
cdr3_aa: CASSLAGAVGDTIYF

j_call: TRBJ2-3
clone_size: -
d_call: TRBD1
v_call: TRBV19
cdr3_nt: TGTGCCAGTAGTATAGAAGGACAGGGAGCGCAGTATTTT
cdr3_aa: CASSIEGQGAQYF

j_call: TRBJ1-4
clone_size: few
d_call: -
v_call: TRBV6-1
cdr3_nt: TGTGCCAGTGGATTTTGGGTCTTTAATGAAAAACTGTTTTTT
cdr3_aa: CASGFWVFNEKLFF

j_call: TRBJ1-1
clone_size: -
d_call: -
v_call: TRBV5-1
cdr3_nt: TGCGCCAGCCGTCCGGGGCAGGCCAACACTGAAGCTTTCTTT
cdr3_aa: CASRPGQANTEAFF

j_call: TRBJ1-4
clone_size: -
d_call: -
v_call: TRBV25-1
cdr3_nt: TGTGCCAGCAGTGCTTTGGGACGCGAAAAACTGTTTTTT
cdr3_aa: CASSALGREKLFF

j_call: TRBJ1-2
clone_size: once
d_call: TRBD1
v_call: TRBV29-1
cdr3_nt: TGCAGCGTTGAAGGGACAGGGGACATTAACTATGGCTACACCTTC
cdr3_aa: CSVEGTGDINYGYTF